This T cell receptor (beta chain) was found in a study of CD8 T cells in Susac syndrome. RNA totalling roughly 0.45 to 1 ug underwent reverse transcription with random hexamers. Amplification of the TCR beta CDR3 was carried out by immunoSEQ multiplex PCR, which spanned a total of 54 Vbeta and 13 Jbeta segments. MiXCR, run by TCRdb on the immunoSEQ multiplex PCR reads, gives a single entry per CDR3 protein. The repertoire holds 150,000 to 160,000 distinct CDR3 sequences, with about 94% as singletons. This clonotype was seen a handful of times. The CDR3 totals 14 residues. V dropped 8 bases and J dropped 4 bases, with 16 bases sitting between them. Germline V gene lookup returns CDR1 SGHAT and CDR2 FQNNGV.

Sequenced: CD8+ T cells from PBMCs. The genes are TRBV11-2 and TRBJ2-3, with D possibly being TRBD1 (5 bases). This receptor was obtained from a human donor with multiple sclerosis. CDR3 DNA sequence: TGTGCCAGCCGCTATTGGGGCCGGGCAGATACGCAGTATTTT. It specifies CASRYWGRADTQYF.